This T cell receptor (beta chain) was obtained from a study of technical replicates of blood from several donors. From germline, CDR1 is LGHNA and CDR2 YSLEER. The CDR3 is 16 amino acids. Trimming took 0 bases from V and 1 from J; bases not matched to a gene: 4. Repertoires were generated with immunoSEQ multiplex PCR, while TCRdb's copy carries only in-frame clones and drops some. The repertoire has 60,000 to 80,000 clones, roughly 86% of them found once; the top ten carry approximately 4.8%. This TCR derives from a human donor in good health. Some clones in this sample may be carry-over from other donors' samples. Input material: PBMCs. This chain links TRBV4-3 with TRBJ1-1; 8 bases align to TRBD1. CDR3 nucleotides: TGCGCCAGCAGCCAAGACCCTCAGGGGGCGAACACTGAAGCTTTCTTT. Its translation is CASSQDPQGANTEAFF.